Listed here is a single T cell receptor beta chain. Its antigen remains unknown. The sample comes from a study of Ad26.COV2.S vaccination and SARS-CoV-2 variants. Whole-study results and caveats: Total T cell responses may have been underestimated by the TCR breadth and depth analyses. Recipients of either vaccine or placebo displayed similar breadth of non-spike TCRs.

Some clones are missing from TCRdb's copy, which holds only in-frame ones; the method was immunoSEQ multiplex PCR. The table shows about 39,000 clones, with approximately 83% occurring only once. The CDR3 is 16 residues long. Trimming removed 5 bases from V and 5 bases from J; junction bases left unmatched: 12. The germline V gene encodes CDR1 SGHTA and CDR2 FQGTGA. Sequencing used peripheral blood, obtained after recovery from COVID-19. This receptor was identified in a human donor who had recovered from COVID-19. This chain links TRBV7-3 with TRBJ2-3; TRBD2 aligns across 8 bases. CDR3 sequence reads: CASSPHTFAGGDTQYF. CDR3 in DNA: TGTGCCAGCAGCCCTCATACATTTGCGGGGGGAGATACGCAGTATTTT.